Below, 22 T cell receptor beta chains from the same sample are listed, as sequenced in a study of blood T cell repertoires in COVID-19. Some clones are missing from TCRdb's copy, which holds only in-frame ones; the method was immunoSEQ multiplex PCR. The sample gives under 100,000 clones, about nine tenths of which show up once; 0.85% to 1.3% is in the top ten. Sequencing was done on a sample of peripheral blood. The receptors stem from a human donor in a cohort sampled during active COVID-19.

This sequence joins TRBV5-1 and TRBJ2-1, with D perhaps matching TRBD1 (6 bases). The CDR3 runs to 14 residues. With 4 bases removed from V and 6 bases from J, the gap between germline ends came to 14 bases. Germline V lookup: CDR1 SGHRS, CDR2 YFSETQ. CDR3 coding DNA: TGCGCCAGCAGCGGCAGACAGGTGTCCAATGAGCAGTTCTTC. Residues: CASSGRQVSNEQFF.

This chain joins TRBV11-2 and TRBJ2-2; D may be TRBD2 (6 bases). Looked up from germline, CDR1 is SGHAT and CDR2 is FQNNGV. Trimming removed 6 bases from V and 1 base from J, with 9 bases in between. The CDR3 runs to 14 residues. The CDR3 nucleotides are TGTGCCAGCAGTTCGGGGGAGAACACCGGGGAGCTGTTTTTT. Its translation: CASSSGENTGELFF.

This chain joins TRBV7-9 and TRBJ1-3, with 9 bases identical to TRBD1. Unmatched junction bases numbered 4, after V lost 6 bases and J lost 4 bases. Per germline, CDR1 SEHNR and CDR2 FQNEAQ (reference sequence). This CDR3 comprises 14 residues. The CDR3 coding sequence is TGTGCCAGCAGGGGACAGGGTTCAGGAAACACCATATATTTT. Translated: CASRGQGSGNTIYF.

J is TRBJ2-1 and V is TRBV4-1; 9 bases map to TRBD1. Germline CDR1 MGHRA, CDR2 YSYEKL. V lost 8 bases and J lost 2; bases outside the gene matches: 4. The CDR3 is 14 amino acids. The CDR3 DNA sequence: TGCGCCAGCGGGACAGGGACAACCTACAATGAGCAGTTCTTC. It specifies CASGTGTTYNEQFF.

J is TRBJ1-5 and V is TRBV6-4; 10 bases fit TRBD1. There are 17 residues in the CDR3. The germline gives CDR1 MRHNA, CDR2 SNTAGT. Trimming took 4 bases from V and 4 from J; bases not matched to a gene: 10. DNA of the CDR3: TGTGCCAGCAGTGCCAGTCTCGACAGGGGGCGGAATCAGCCCCAGCATTTT. Translating gives CASSASLDRGRNQPQHF.

With respect to this clone: Other DNA sequences in the sample encode the same CDR3. The chain is built from TRBV7-2 and TRBJ2-5, with 7 nucleotides matching TRBD1. Looked up from germline, CDR1 is SGHTA and CDR2 is FQGNSA. J was trimmed by 5 bases and V by 0 bases; bases with no gene match: 3. The CDR3 contains 14 residues. The CDR3 DNA reads as TGTGCCAGCAGCTTAGCAGGGGGCGGGGAGACCCAGTACTTC. It yields the protein CASSLAGGGETQYF.

The V and J genes are TRBV10-3 and TRBJ2-2, with 7 bases aligning to TRBD2. V gave up 7 bases and J gave up 8 bases; unmatched junction bases: 10. The CDR3 runs to 14 residues. Germline CDR1 is ENHRY and CDR2 is SYGVKD. The CDR3: CAIKASGPLGELFF. For the CDR3, the DNA is TGTGCCATCAAGGCTAGCGGACCCCTGGGGGAGCTGTTTTTT.

This clone was counted between two and nine times. The V call is TRBV15, the J call TRBJ1-5; D ambiguous. Germline values: CDR1 LNHNV, CDR2 YYDKDF (reference sequence). This CDR3 region has 15 residues. The V gene lost 0 bases and the J gene lost 2 bases, with 8 bases spanning the gap. This chain's CDR3 is CATSRDWRGNQPQHF. The DNA of the CDR3 is TGTGCCACCAGCAGAGATTGGAGGGGCAATCAGCCCCAGCATTTT.

This sequence joins TRBV28 and TRBJ1-2, with TRBD1 matching 8 bases. J lost 3 bases, V lost 4 bases, and 4 bases had no gene match. This CDR3 spans 14 amino acids. The germline CDR1 and CDR2 sequences are MDHEN and SYDVKM. The chain's CDR3 is CASSYPTGDYGYTF. The CDR3 DNA sequence: TGTGCCAGCAGTTACCCGACAGGGGACTATGGCTACACCTTC.

This clone was seen only a few times. The CDR3 bases are TGTGCCAGCAGCTTGATGGGAGGGAGCTACGAGCAGTACTTC. This translates into CASSLMGGSYEQYF. This chain connects TRBV11-2 to TRBJ2-7; 7 nucleotides align to TRBD2. Germline loops: CDR1 SGHAT, CDR2 FQNNGV. The CDR3 loop spans 14 amino acids. V shed 3 bases, J shed 3 bases, and the junction held 5 bases outside the gene matches.

This rearrangement joins TRBV27 to TRBJ2-2; possible D gene TRBD1, 6 bases. Deletions cut 6 bases from V and 2 bases from J, with 16 bases between. The germline V gene has CDR1 MNHEY and CDR2 SMNVEV (reference sequence). The CDR3 has 16 residues. In DNA, the CDR3 is TGTGCCAGCAGGCCTACAGGGCGAGGAAACACCGGGGAGCTGTTTTTT. Its translation is CASRPTGRGNTGELFF.

The chain employs TRBV20-1 and TRBJ2-2, with D perhaps TRBD1 (5 bases). The V end lost 6 bases, the J end lost 4 bases, and 6 bases lay between the germline ends. The CDR3 covers 11 residues. CDR1 and CDR2 from the germline V gene are DFQATT and SNEGSKA (reference sequence). This CDR3 is CSATGTGELFF. The CDR3 nucleotides are TGCAGTGCCACAGGCACCGGGGAGCTGTTTTTT.

V gene TRBV28 combines with J gene TRBJ1-2, with D maybe TRBD1 (6 bases). This CDR3 is built from 14 residues. Trimming pared 6 bases from V and 3 bases from J, leaving 14 bases between. The germline gives CDR1 MDHEN, CDR2 SYDVKM. CDR3 in amino acids: CASSQGQGYYGYTF. CDR3 bases: TGTGCCAGCAGCCAGGGTCAGGGGTACTATGGCTACACCTTC.

The chain uses TRBV19 and TRBJ1-1; TRBD1 agrees at 7 bases. The CDR3 spans 13 residues. J gave up 1 base and V 6 bases, and 2 bases lay outside the gene matches. Germline V gene sequence: CDR1 LNHDA, CDR2 SQIVND (reference sequence). CDR3 in DNA: TGTGCCAGTAGGGGACAGCAGAACACTGAAGCTTTCTTT. As protein: CASRGQQNTEAFF.

This chain uses TRBV11-2 with TRBJ1-2; D unclear. The ends were cut back, 6 bases at V and 3 bases at J, with 23 bases in the middle. Germline V CDR1 and CDR2: SGHAT, FQNNGV. This CDR3 contains 17 residues. As DNA, the CDR3 is TGTGCCAGCAGAGATCCTGTTAAAGGTGTCGGGGACTATGGCTACACCTTC. Translating gives CASRDPVKGVGDYGYTF.

This rearrangement joins TRBV5-3 to TRBJ1-1; D gene ambiguous. TRBV5-3 falls under the ORF class, with uncertain function. The CDR3 runs 17 residues. Trimming stripped 0 bases from V and 0 bases from J, with 15 bases between. In DNA form, the CDR3 reads TGTGCCAGAAGCTTGGGCCCGGACTGCTACATGAACACTGAAGCTTTCTTT. It encodes CARSLGPDCYMNTEAFF.

This clone is a singleton in its sample. The chain has TRBV28 and TRBJ1-5; 9 bases align to TRBD1. In germline, CDR1 is MDHEN, CDR2 SYDVKM. The CDR3 has 16 residues. V trimming: 6 bases; J trimming: 0 bases; junction bases outside the gene matches: 6. CDR3 loop: CASSLGTGFSNQPQHF. CDR3 DNA sequence: TGTGCCAGCAGCCTCGGGACAGGGTTTAGCAATCAGCCCCAGCATTTT.

This clone has only one observation. The chain recombines TRBV2 with TRBJ2-1; 11 nucleotides agree with TRBD2. Germline V gene lookup returns CDR1 SNHLY and CDR2 FYNNEI. V dropped 7 bases and J dropped 11; count of bases not matched to a gene: 7. This CDR3 comprises 13 residues. The CDR3 sequence is CASTKTSGTKQFF. The CDR3 coding sequence is TGTGCCAGCACTAAGACTAGCGGGACAAAGCAGTTCTTC.

This clone showed up just a few times. The chain carries TRBV15 and TRBJ2-7; 9 bases are a match to TRBD1. Losses at the gene ends were 4 bases for V and 0 bases for J; bases not matched to a gene: 10. Germline values: CDR1 LNHNV, CDR2 YYDKDF (reference sequence). This CDR3 spans 17 amino acids. This CDR3 is CATSMTDRDRVSYEQYF. The CDR3 DNA reads TGTGCCACCAGCATGACCGACCGGGACAGGGTCTCCTACGAGCAGTACTTC. The full variable domain, with the rest looked up from reference TRBV15 and TRBJ2-7, is DAMVIQNPRYQVTQFGKPVTLSCSQTLNHNVMYWYQQKSSQAPKLLFHYYDKDFNNEADTPDNFQSRRPNTSFCFLDIRSPGLGDTAMYLCATSMTDRDRVSYEQYFGPGTRLTVT.

The J gene is TRBJ1-1, the V gene TRBV6-4; possibly TRBD1 for D (6 bases). In germline, CDR1 is MRHNA, CDR2 SNTAGT. The CDR3 length is 14 residues. With 6 bases removed from V and 4 bases from J, the gap between germline ends came to 15 bases. CDR3 amino acids: CASSVTRTATEAFF. CDR3 in DNA: TGTGCCAGCAGCGTCACTAGGACAGCCACTGAAGCTTTCTTT.

J is TRBJ1-1 and V is TRBV19; possible D gene TRBD1, 5 bases. The CDR3 extends over 15 amino acids. The V end was cut by 1 base, the J end by 4 bases, with 13 bases between. Germline CDR1 LNHDA, CDR2 SQIVND (reference sequence). This CDR3 is CASSIVHTGGTEAFF. DNA of the CDR3: TGTGCCAGTAGTATAGTTCACACGGGGGGCACTGAAGCTTTCTTT.

The rearrangement links TRBV2 to TRBJ2-1, with 9 positions matching TRBD2. This CDR3 is 13 amino acids long. The ends lost 9 bases at V and 8 bases at J; junction bases unmatched: 8. The germline V gene has CDR1 SNHLY and CDR2 FYNNEI. The CDR3 sequence: CASSSGMVDEQFF. CDR3 in DNA: TGTGCCAGTTCTAGCGGGATGGTCGATGAGCAGTTCTTC.